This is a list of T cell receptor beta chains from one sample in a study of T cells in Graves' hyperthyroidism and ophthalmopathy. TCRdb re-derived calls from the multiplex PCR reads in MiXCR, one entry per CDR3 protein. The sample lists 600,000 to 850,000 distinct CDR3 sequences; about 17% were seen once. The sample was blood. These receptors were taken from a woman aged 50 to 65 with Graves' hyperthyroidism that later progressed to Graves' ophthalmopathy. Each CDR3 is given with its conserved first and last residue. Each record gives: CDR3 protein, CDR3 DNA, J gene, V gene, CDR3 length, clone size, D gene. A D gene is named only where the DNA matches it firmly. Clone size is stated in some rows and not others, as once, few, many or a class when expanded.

CDR3: CASSLPPGTVSGANVLTF; DNA: TGTGCCAGCAGCTTACCTCCCGGGACTGTGTCTGGGGCCAACGTCCTGACTTTC; J: TRBJ2-6; V: TRBV7-8; length: 18; size: few; D: NA
CDR3: CASSLTFWDEQFF; DNA: TGTGCCAGCAGTTTAACGTTTTGGGATGAGCAGTTCTTC; J: TRBJ2-1; V: TRBV27; length: 13; size: NA; D: NA
CDR3: CASSYLGGYTF; DNA: TGTGCCAGCAGTTACTTGGGTGGCTACACCTTC; J: TRBJ1-2; V: TRBV6-5; length: 11; size: many; D: NA
CDR3: CASSVGTVNQPQHF; DNA: TGTGCCAGCAGTGTAGGGACAGTCAATCAGCCCCAGCATTTT; J: TRBJ1-5; V: TRBV27; length: 14; size: few; D: TRBD1
CDR3: CASSEVVVGSNEQFF; DNA: TGTGCCAGCAGTGAAGTTGTAGTGGGAAGCAATGAGCAGTTCTTC; J: TRBJ2-1; V: TRBV2; length: 15; size: many; D: NA
CDR3: CASSVTGELSYEQYF; DNA: TGTGCCAGCAGTGTGACAGGGGAATTGTCCTACGAGCAGTACTTC; J: TRBJ2-7; V: TRBV6-1; length: 15; size: many; D: TRBD1
CDR3: CASSLGLAPNEQFF; DNA: TGTGCCAGCAGCTTAGGGCTAGCCCCCAATGAGCAGTTCTTC; J: TRBJ2-1; V: TRBV7-8; length: 14; size: many; D: NA
CDR3: CSARDRRGDGYTF; DNA: TGCAGTGCTAGAGATCGAAGGGGCGATGGCTACACCTTC; J: TRBJ1-2; V: TRBV20-1; length: 13; size: many; D: NA
CDR3: CASTPRSTTNEKLFF; DNA: TGTGCCAGCACCCCCAGGTCTACAACTAATGAAAAACTGTTTTTT; J: TRBJ1-4; V: TRBV7-9; length: 15; size: NA; D: NA
CDR3: CASSSSSGDQETQYF; DNA: TGTGCCAGCAGTTCGTCTAGCGGGGACCAAGAGACCCAGTACTTC; J: TRBJ2-5; V: TRBV2; length: 15; size: NA; D: TRBD2
CDR3: CASSSNGQSYNEQFF; DNA: TGTGCCAGCAGCTCCAACGGCCAGTCCTACAATGAGCAGTTCTTC; J: TRBJ2-1; V: TRBV7-2; length: 15; size: few; D: NA
CDR3: CASSLKGESTEAFF; DNA: TGTGCCAGCAGCTTAAAGGGGGAAAGCACTGAAGCTTTCTTT; J: TRBJ1-1; V: TRBV11-3; length: 14; size: many; D: NA
CDR3: CASSQPGQGVHNEQFF; DNA: TGTGCCAGCAGCCAACCGGGACAGGGTGTCCACAATGAGCAGTTCTTC; J: TRBJ2-1; V: TRBV3-1; length: 16; size: many; D: TRBD1
CDR3: CASLEKNSYNEQFF; DNA: TGTGCCAGCTTGGAAAAGAACTCCTACAATGAGCAGTTCTTC; J: TRBJ2-1; V: TRBV2; length: 14; size: many; D: NA
CDR3: CAWSSRGGQPQHF; DNA: TGTGCCTGGAGTAGCAGGGGGGGACAGCCCCAGCATTTT; J: TRBJ1-5; V: TRBV30; length: 13; size: many; D: TRBD1
CDR3: CASSRQIVETQYF; DNA: TGTGCCAGTAGTCGCCAGATAGTGGAGACCCAGTACTTC; J: TRBJ2-5; V: TRBV19; length: 13; size: NA; D: NA
CDR3: CASSTLGTGVETQYF; DNA: TGTGCCAGCAGTACCCTCGGGACAGGGGTGGAGACCCAGTACTTC; J: TRBJ2-5; V: TRBV6-1; length: 15; size: many; D: TRBD1
CDR3: CASSWRENTGELFF; DNA: TGTGCCAGCAGTTGGCGGGAGAACACCGGGGAGCTGTTTTTT; J: TRBJ2-2; V: TRBV6-1; length: 14; size: NA; D: NA
CDR3: CASRGKRGITGDTQYF; DNA: TGTGCCAGCAGGGGGAAGCGGGGGATCACAGGAGATACGCAGTATTTT; J: TRBJ2-3; V: TRBV12-3/TRBV12-4; length: 16; size: many; D: TRBD2
CDR3: CASRTGFGNTEAFF; DNA: TGTGCCAGCAGGACAGGGTTTGGAAACACTGAAGCTTTCTTT; J: TRBJ1-1; V: TRBV7-9; length: 14; size: NA; D: TRBD1
CDR3: CASSVAGGGDTQYF; DNA: TGTGCCAGCAGCGTAGCGGGGGGGGGTGATACGCAGTATTTT; J: TRBJ2-3; V: TRBV9; length: 14; size: NA; D: TRBD2
CDR3: CASSADRGVYNEQFF; DNA: TGTGCCAGCAGCGCCGACAGGGGGGTCTACAATGAGCAGTTCTTC; J: TRBJ2-1; V: TRBV6-4; length: 15; size: NA; D: TRBD1
CDR3: CASSQEEPGGGDTQYF; DNA: TGTGCCAGCAGCCAAGAAGAACCGGGCGGGGGCGATACGCAGTATTTT; J: TRBJ2-3; V: TRBV3-1; length: 16; size: many; D: NA
CDR3: CASSLGGRKNQPQHF; DNA: TGCGCCAGCAGCTTGGGGGGGCGAAAAAACCAGCCCCAGCATTTT; J: TRBJ1-5; V: TRBV5-1; length: 15; size: NA; D: NA
CDR3: CASSSDSLGGETQYF; DNA: TGCGCCAGCAGCTCAGACTCACTCGGGGGAGAGACCCAGTACTTC; J: TRBJ2-5; V: TRBV5-1; length: 15; size: NA; D: NA
CDR3: CASSYRDRGADTQYF; DNA: TGCGCCAGCAGCTACCGGGACAGGGGCGCAGATACGCAGTATTTT; J: TRBJ2-3; V: TRBV5-1; length: 15; size: NA; D: TRBD1
CDR3: CASNLPGSTDTQYF; DNA: TGTGCCAGCAATTTACCCGGGAGCACAGATACGCAGTATTTT; J: TRBJ2-3; V: TRBV12-3/TRBV12-4; length: 14; size: NA; D: NA
CDR3: CASSLGDLSRSNEQFF; DNA: TGTGCCAGCAGCTTAGGGGATCTAAGTCGGAGCAATGAGCAGTTCTTC; J: TRBJ2-1; V: TRBV7-9; length: 16; size: few; D: NA
CDR3: CATSIRSRNTEAFF; DNA: TGTGCCACCAGCATACGTTCACGGAACACTGAAGCTTTCTTT; J: TRBJ1-1; V: TRBV15; length: 14; size: NA; D: NA
CDR3: CASSLKPENEKLFF; DNA: TGTGCCAGCAGTTTAAAGCCAGAGAATGAAAAACTGTTTTTT; J: TRBJ1-4; V: TRBV12-3/TRBV12-4; length: 14; size: many; D: NA
CDR3: CASSQDFASGGANTQYF; DNA: TGTGCCAGCAGCCAAGATTTCGCGAGCGGGGGGGCGAATACGCAGTATTTT; J: TRBJ2-3; V: TRBV3-1; length: 17; size: many; D: TRBD2
CDR3: CATSRSTGVEEKLFF; DNA: TGTGCCACCAGCCGTTCGACAGGGGTGGAAGAAAAACTGTTTTTT; J: TRBJ1-4; V: TRBV15; length: 15; size: few; D: TRBD1
CDR3: CASSPAPTPGTEAFF; DNA: TGTGCCAGCAGCCCCGCCCCGACCCCTGGGACTGAAGCTTTCTTT; J: TRBJ1-1; V: TRBV7-9; length: 15; size: many; D: NA
CDR3: CAIATGASSYEQYF; DNA: TGTGCCATCGCTACGGGAGCTAGCTCCTACGAGCAGTACTTC; J: TRBJ2-7; V: TRBV10-3; length: 14; size: NA; D: NA
CDR3: CASSTTSGGSDTQYF; DNA: TGCGCCAGCAGCACGACTAGCGGGGGTTCAGATACGCAGTATTTT; J: TRBJ2-3; V: TRBV5-1; length: 15; size: many; D: TRBD2
CDR3: CSARDVGGPVDTQYF; DNA: TGCAGTGCTAGAGATGTGGGGGGGCCGGTCGATACGCAGTATTTT; J: TRBJ2-3; V: TRBV20-1; length: 15; size: few; D: NA
CDR3: CASSAPQLQETQYF; DNA: TGTGCCAGCAGTGCCCCTCAACTACAAGAGACCCAGTACTTC; J: TRBJ2-5; V: TRBV6-1; length: 14; size: many; D: NA
CDR3: CASRTGQGETGELFF; DNA: TGTGCCAGCAGGACGGGACAGGGGGAGACCGGGGAGCTGTTTTTT; J: TRBJ2-2; V: TRBV7-9; length: 15; size: many; D: TRBD1
CDR3: CASSGEGRGQPYNEQFF; DNA: TGTGCCAGCAGCGGCGAAGGTCGGGGTCAGCCCTACAATGAGCAGTTCTTC; J: TRBJ2-1; V: TRBV9; length: 17; size: NA; D: NA
CDR3: CASSDADTRGYEQYF; DNA: TGTGCCAGCAGTGATGCAGATACGAGGGGCTACGAGCAGTACTTC; J: TRBJ2-7; V: TRBV2; length: 15; size: many; D: NA
CDR3: CASSGTGTGYEQYF; DNA: TGTGCCAGCAGCGGCACCGGGACAGGCTACGAGCAGTACTTC; J: TRBJ2-7; V: TRBV9; length: 14; size: NA; D: TRBD1
CDR3: CASSLYPAQLPGNTIYF; DNA: TGTGCCAGCAGCTTATACCCGGCCCAGCTCCCCGGAAACACCATATATTTT; J: TRBJ1-3; V: TRBV13; length: 17; size: NA; D: NA
CDR3: CSALPGLGAQYYEQYF; DNA: TGCAGTGCCCTGCCGGGACTAGGGGCCCAATACTACGAGCAGTACTTC; J: TRBJ2-7; V: TRBV20-1; length: 16; size: NA; D: TRBD2
CDR3: CASSLASGQGTSPLHF; DNA: TGTGCCAGCAGCTTAGCCTCGGGACAGGGTACTTCACCCCTCCACTTT; J: TRBJ1-6; V: TRBV7-2; length: 16; size: few; D: TRBD1
CDR3: CASSFRLSGNTIYF; DNA: TGTGCCAGCAGCTTTCGGCTTTCTGGAAACACCATATATTTT; J: TRBJ1-3; V: TRBV5-6; length: 14; size: few; D: NA
CDR3: CASSRDSETYPLEQYF; DNA: TGCGCCAGCAGCCGGGACAGCGAAACTTACCCCCTCGAGCAGTACTTC; J: TRBJ2-7; V: TRBV4-1; length: 16; size: NA; D: TRBD1
CDR3: CSAYTRGRRGDTEAFF; DNA: TGCAGTGCTTACACCAGGGGGCGCAGAGGGGACACTGAAGCTTTCTTT; J: TRBJ1-1; V: TRBV20-1; length: 16; size: many; D: TRBD1
CDR3: CSAPGTGGLNEQFF; DNA: TGCAGTGCTCCCGGGACAGGGGGATTGAATGAGCAGTTCTTC; J: TRBJ2-1; V: TRBV20-1; length: 14; size: NA; D: TRBD1
CDR3: CASIQGQGQYEQYF; DNA: TGTGCCAGCATACAGGGACAGGGACAGTACGAGCAGTACTTC; J: TRBJ2-7; V: TRBV7-9; length: 14; size: few; D: TRBD1
CDR3: CASSSPGLAGGPDNEQFF; DNA: TGTGCCAGCAGCTCCCCCGGACTAGCGGGGGGGCCGGACAATGAGCAGTTCTTC; J: TRBJ2-1; V: TRBV13; length: 18; size: many; D: TRBD2
CDR3: CASSPTGGVLASQPQHF; DNA: TGTGCCAGCTCACCAACAGGAGGGGTCTTGGCTTCTCAGCCCCAGCATTTT; J: TRBJ1-5; V: TRBV18; length: 17; size: many; D: NA
CDR3: CASTHRTGGDQPQHF; DNA: TGTGCCAGCACCCACCGGACAGGGGGCGATCAGCCCCAGCATTTT; J: TRBJ1-5; V: TRBV6-1; length: 15; size: NA; D: TRBD1
CDR3: CASITLTSLEQYF; DNA: TGTGCCAGCATCACCCTGACTAGTCTCGAGCAGTACTTC; J: TRBJ2-7; V: TRBV12-3/TRBV12-4; length: 13; size: NA; D: NA
CDR3: CASSVFRTGSEKLFF; DNA: TGTGCCAGCAGTGTGTTTAGGACAGGGAGTGAAAAACTGTTTTTT; J: TRBJ1-4; V: TRBV2; length: 15; size: many; D: TRBD1
CDR3: CASSQEGSRGGRDTQYF; DNA: TGTGCCAGCAGCCAAGAAGGCTCACGGGGGGGCCGTGATACGCAGTATTTT; J: TRBJ2-3; V: TRBV5-4; length: 17; size: NA; D: TRBD2